This T cell receptor (beta chain) originates from a study of cytomegalovirus exposure and HLA in healthy donors. In regard to this clone: The antigen is undetermined.

A multiplex PCR was run with 60 Vbeta primers and 13 Jbeta primers. TCRdb's table, derived via immunoSEQ multiplex PCR, lists solely in-frame clones and lacks some. The listing records about 110,000 clones. Study-wide findings and caveats: HLA-A and HLA-B allele assignments for most subjects were reportedly predicted accurately using TCR beta sequences.

J lost 2 bases, V lost 4 bases, and 2 bases had no gene match. The CDR3 consists of 13 residues. CDR1 is SGHRS and CDR2 is YFSETQ in the germline V gene. Nominally healthy donors were sampled, though unrecorded immune exposures were likely. What was sequenced was PBMCs. The V and J genes are TRBV5-1 and TRBJ1-2; 7 bases are shared with TRBD1. This sequence originates from a man in his forties in good health and CMV-seropositive. CDR3 coding DNA: TGCGCCAGCAGCCCGGGACAGAACTATGGCTACACCTTC. It encodes CASSPGQNYGYTF.